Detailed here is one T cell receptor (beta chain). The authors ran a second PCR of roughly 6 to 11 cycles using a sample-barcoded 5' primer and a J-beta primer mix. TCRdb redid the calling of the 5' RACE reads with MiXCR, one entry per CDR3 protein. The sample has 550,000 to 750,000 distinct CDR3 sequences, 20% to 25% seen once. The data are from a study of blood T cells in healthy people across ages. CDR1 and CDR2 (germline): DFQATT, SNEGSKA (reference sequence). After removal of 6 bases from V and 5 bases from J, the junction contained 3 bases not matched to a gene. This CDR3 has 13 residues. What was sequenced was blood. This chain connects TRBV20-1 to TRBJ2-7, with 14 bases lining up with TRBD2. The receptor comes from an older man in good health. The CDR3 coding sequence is TGCAGTGCCGGGACTAGCGGGAGAGACGAGCAGTACTTC. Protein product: CSAGTSGRDEQYF.